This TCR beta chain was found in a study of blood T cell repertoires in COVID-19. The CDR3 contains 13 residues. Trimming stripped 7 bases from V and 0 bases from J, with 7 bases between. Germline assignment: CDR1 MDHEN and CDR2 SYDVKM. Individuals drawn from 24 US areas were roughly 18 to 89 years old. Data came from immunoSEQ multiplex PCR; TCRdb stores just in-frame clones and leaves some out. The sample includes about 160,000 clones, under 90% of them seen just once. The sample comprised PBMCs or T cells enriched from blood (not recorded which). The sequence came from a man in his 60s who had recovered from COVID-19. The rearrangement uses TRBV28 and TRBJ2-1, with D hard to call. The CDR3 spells CASKESSYNEQFF. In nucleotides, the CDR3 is TGTGCCAGCAAGGAGAGCTCCTACAATGAGCAGTTCTTC. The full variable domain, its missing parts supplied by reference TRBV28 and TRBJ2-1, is DVKVTQSSRYLVKRTGEKVFLECVQDMDHENMFWYRQDPGLGLRLIYFSYDVKMKEKGDIPEGYSVSREKKERFSLILESASTNQTSMYLCASKESSYNEQFFGPGTRLTVL.